These 23 T cell receptor beta chains were sequenced from one sample in a study of T cells in localized non-small cell lung cancer. Only in-frame clones appear in the TCRdb table, and some are missing; sequencing was by immunoSEQ multiplex PCR. The profile shows about 5,100 clones, 40% to 55% of them singletons. Here the sequenced sample was lung tumor tissue, taken before any cancer treatment. Source of these receptors: a man aged 35 to 69 with stage I lung adenocarcinoma.

This clone occurred a few times. The rearrangement links TRBV11-3 to TRBJ1-1; D may be TRBD1 (5 bases). Trimming left V 2 bases short and J 5 bases short, with 15 bases between. The CDR3 spans 15 residues. Germline-derived CDR1 and CDR2 are SGHNT and YENEEA. This CDR3 is CASSLSAGGGTEAFF. CDR3 bases: TGTGCCAGCAGCTTAAGTGCCGGCGGGGGAACTGAAGCTTTCTTT.

The chain is built from TRBV18 and TRBJ2-3; a weak D match, TRBD1 (7 bases). Trimming removed 0 bases from V and 1 base from J, with 11 bases in between. Germline V gene lookup returns CDR1 KGHSH and CDR2 LQKENI. The CDR3 length is 16 residues. The CDR3 coding sequence is TGTGCCAGCTCACCACCTCCCAGGGGGGGCACAGATACGCAGTATTTT. The encoded protein is CASSPPPRGGTDTQYF.

This clone was counted a few times. The rearrangement links TRBV6-8 to TRBJ1-1, with 9 bases that match TRBD1. The CDR3 extends over 13 amino acids. V trimming: 6 bases; J trimming: 3 bases; junction bases outside the gene matches: 2. Per germline, CDR1 MNHGY and CDR2 SAAAGT. The CDR3 bases are TGTGCCAGCAGACGGACAGGGGACACTGAAGCTTTCTTT. It codes for CASRRTGDTEAFF.

The chain couples TRBV9 to TRBJ1-6; 9 nucleotides align to TRBD1. The CDR3 is 14 amino acids. Trimming cost V 4 bases and J 8 bases; bases outside gene matches: 4. CDR1 is SGDLS and CDR2 is YYNGEE in the germline V gene. The CDR3 reads CASSKQGAYSPLHF. In DNA, the CDR3 is TGTGCCAGCAGCAAACAGGGGGCGTATTCACCCCTCCACTTT.

This clone was detected only a few times. V is TRBV4-1 and J is TRBJ2-6; D gene ambiguous. Germline-derived CDR1 and CDR2 are MGHRA and YSYEKL. V lost 0 bases to trimming and J lost 0 bases, with 3 bases between them. This CDR3 has 15 amino acids. CDR3 region: CASSQDGSGANVLTF. CDR3 DNA: TGCGCCAGCAGCCAAGATGGCTCTGGGGCCAACGTCCTGACTTTC.

The CDR3 bases are TGTGCCAGCAGCGTAGAATCCCGCGTAGTAGCGGGACTATACGAGCAGTACTTC. This sequence encodes CASSVESRVVAGLYEQYF. The chain combines TRBV9 with TRBJ2-7; 8 bases align to TRBD2. Germline loops: CDR1 SGDLS, CDR2 YYNGEE. The CDR3 sequence is 18 residues long. The ends lost 0 bases at V and 4 bases at J; junction bases unmatched: 15.

In this sample, this clone turned up a few times. V is TRBV11-3 and J is TRBJ1-2; TRBD1 aligns across 7 bases. J gave up 4 bases and V 3 bases, and 8 bases lay outside the gene matches. CDR1 and CDR2 (germline): SGHNT, YENEEA. This CDR3 spans 15 amino acids. The CDR3 loop reads CASSFSGTDSYGYTF. Here the CDR3 DNA reads TGTGCCAGCAGCTTTTCCGGGACAGACTCCTATGGCTACACCTTC.

The chain has TRBV18 and TRBJ1-1; tentatively, D is TRBD1 (6 bases). The germline gives CDR1 KGHSH, CDR2 LQKENI. This CDR3 contains 13 residues. Trimming removed 5 bases at V and 4 bases at J, with 11 bases between. In DNA form, the CDR3 reads TGTGCCAGCTCAAATGAGGGGGGCACTGAAGCTTTCTTT. Its translation: CASSNEGGTEAFF. The full variable domain, in which reference TRBV18 and TRBJ1-1 provide the parts outside the CDR3, is NAGVMQNPRHLVRRRGQEARLRCSPMKGHSHVYWYRQLPEEGLKFMVYLQKENIIDESGMPKERFSAEFPKEGPSILRIQQVVRGDSAAYFCASSNEGGTEAFFGQGTRLTVV.

This rearrangement joins TRBV28 to TRBJ1-3; 10 positions agree with TRBD1. Germline loops: CDR1 MDHEN, CDR2 SYDVKM. The ends lost 4 bases at V and 2 bases at J; junction bases unmatched: 2. The CDR3 totals 15 residues. This CDR3 is CASSSTGGAGNTIYF. CDR3 DNA: TGTGCCAGCAGTTCGACAGGGGGCGCTGGAAACACCATATATTTT.

V is TRBV11-3 and J is TRBJ2-7, with 8 bases fitting TRBD1. CDR1 is SGHNT and CDR2 is YENEEA in the germline V gene. This CDR3 has 15 residues. Germline trimming cut 4 bases from V and 3 bases from J; bases unmatched to any gene: 8. CDR3 in DNA: TGTGCCAGCAGCTCGCGGACAGGGAACGACTACGAGCAGTACTTC. Encoded protein: CASSSRTGNDYEQYF.

The chain employs TRBV6-8 and TRBJ2-3; maybe TRBD2 (5 bases). The CDR3 spans 13 residues. Germline-derived CDR1 and CDR2 are MNHGY and SAAAGT. Trimming stripped 2 bases from V and 4 bases from J, with 7 bases between. This CDR3 is CASSYRESDTQYF. The DNA for the CDR3 is TGTGCCAGCAGTTACCGGGAATCAGATACGCAGTATTTT.

CDR3 DNA: TGTGCCAGCAGCTTAGTGTACGGGCCCTCCTACGAGCAGTACTTC. Translating it yields CASSLVYGPSYEQYF. The chain carries TRBV11-3 and TRBJ2-7; D remains ambiguous. The V gene lost 1 base and the J gene lost 0 bases, with 10 bases spanning the gap. The CDR3 is 15 residues long. The V gene's germline CDR1 is SGHNT and CDR2 YENEEA.

V gene TRBV7-2 combines with J gene TRBJ2-5; TRBD2 matches at 10 bases. V shed 5 bases and J 5 bases; nucleotides not matched to a gene: 5. The CDR3 contains 14 residues. Germline CDR1 reads SGHTA; CDR2 reads FQGNSA. The CDR3 is CASSQGTSEETQYF. CDR3 sequence (DNA): TGTGCCAGCAGCCAGGGGACTAGCGAGGAGACCCAGTACTTC. Combining the CDR3 with reference TRBV7-2 and TRBJ2-5 gives the whole variable domain GAGVSQSPSNKVTEKGKDVELRCDPISGHTALYWYRQSLGQGLEFLIYFQGNSAPDKSGLPSDRFSAERTGGSVSTLTIQRTQQEDSAVYLCASSQGTSEETQYFGPGTRLLVL.

This clone has more than one count but fewer than ten. The V gene is TRBV15, the J gene TRBJ2-3; no clear D. The CDR3 has 14 amino acids. Germline V lookup: CDR1 LNHNV, CDR2 YYDKDF (reference sequence). Trimming left V 3 bases short and J 0 bases short, with 7 bases between. The CDR3 region has the DNA TGTGCCACCAGCAGGGGGATCAGCACAGATACGCAGTATTTT. Translated: CATSRGISTDTQYF.

This clone ranks as medium-sized. The CDR3 region has the DNA TGTGCCAGCAGCCAAGGGAGAAATGACAGGGGTAATTCTGACTACGAGCAGTACTTC. Amino acids: CASSQGRNDRGNSDYEQYF. This rearrangement joins TRBV14 to TRBJ2-7; TRBD1 agrees at 8 bases. V dropped 1 base and J dropped 3; count of bases not matched to a gene: 17. The CDR3 is 19 amino acids. CDR1 SGHDN and CDR2 FVKESK come from the germline V gene.

The V gene is TRBV28, the J gene TRBJ2-2; no definite D call. The CDR3 length is 12 residues. Trimming took 8 bases from V and 1 from J, leaving 5 bases between them. From germline, CDR1 is MDHEN and CDR2 SYDVKM. The CDR3 DNA sequence: TGTGCCAGCGAGTTGAACACCGGGGAGCTGTTTTTT. The encoded protein is CASELNTGELFF.

The gene calls are TRBV30 and TRBJ1-2; D ambiguous. This CDR3 has 12 residues. Trimming took off 3 bases at V and 7 bases at J, with 12 bases between the two ends. Germline V gene lookup returns CDR1 GTSNPN and CDR2 SVGIG (reference sequence). This chain's CDR3 is CAWSPSDTGYTF. The CDR3 DNA is TGTGCCTGGAGCCCGTCGGATACTGGCTACACCTTC.

This clone has only a few counts. The chain links TRBV11-3 to TRBJ2-3, with D unresolved. Deletions cut 0 bases from V and 3 bases from J, with 10 bases between. CDR1 is SGHNT and CDR2 is YENEEA in the germline V gene. The CDR3 is made up of 15 amino acids. For the CDR3, the DNA is TGTGCCAGCAGCTTAGAAAGTAGTCCAACAGATACGCAGTATTTT. This sequence encodes CASSLESSPTDTQYF.

The chain has TRBV11-3 and TRBJ1-1; a possible D gene is TRBD1 (6 bases). The germline V and J ends were trimmed by 3 bases and 4 bases, with 12 bases remaining between them. The CDR3 is 14 amino acids. CDR1 and CDR2 (germline): SGHNT, YENEEA. The CDR3 nucleotides read TGTGCCAGCAGCTTGACGTGGGGGGCCACTGAAGCTTTCTTT. It specifies CASSLTWGATEAFF.

This clone is termed medium-sized. The CDR3 DNA reads TGTGCCAGCAGCTTAGATCGGATGAACACTGAAGCTTTCTTT. The encoded protein is CASSLDRMNTEAFF. This rearrangement joins TRBV11-3 to TRBJ1-1; D is uncertain. This CDR3 has 14 residues. Germline V gene lookup returns CDR1 SGHNT and CDR2 YENEEA. V was trimmed by 0 bases and J by 0 bases, leaving 5 bases between them. Filled out from reference TRBV11-3 and TRBJ1-1, the complete variable domain reads EAGVVQSPRYKIIEKKQPVAFWCNPISGHNTLYWYLQNLGQGPELLIRYENEEAVDDSQLPKDRFSAERLKGVDSTLKIQPAELGDSAVYLCASSLDRMNTEAFFGQGTRLTVV.

The table lists this clone with many counts. The rearrangement links TRBV6-8 to TRBJ1-6, with 9 positions matching TRBD1. V was pared by 10 bases and J by 9 bases, with 10 bases of the junction left unmatched. The CDR3 extends over 14 amino acids. Per germline, CDR1 MNHGY and CDR2 SAAAGT. The CDR3 region is CAIRDRERSSPLHF. In DNA form, the CDR3 reads TGTGCCATCAGGGACAGGGAAAGAAGTTCACCCCTCCACTTT.

This sequence joins TRBV9 and TRBJ1-3; D perhaps matches TRBD1 (6 bases). Trimming stripped 5 bases from V and 2 bases from J, with 17 bases between. CDR3 length equals 16 residues. CDR1 is SGDLS and CDR2 is YYNGEE in the germline V gene. The CDR3, as DNA: TGTGCCAGCAGTAAAGGGAGGGGGATCGCTGGAAACACCATATATTTT. This encodes CASSKGRGIAGNTIYF.

The V and J genes are TRBV6-9 and TRBJ1-4; no firm D call. V was shortened by 6 bases and J by 5 bases, with 4 bases between the two germline ends. The CDR3 is made up of 11 amino acids. The germline V gene encodes CDR1 MNHGY and CDR2 SVAAGI. The CDR3 loop is CASRMNEKLFF. Written as DNA, the CDR3 is TGTGCCAGCAGAATGAATGAAAAACTGTTTTTT.